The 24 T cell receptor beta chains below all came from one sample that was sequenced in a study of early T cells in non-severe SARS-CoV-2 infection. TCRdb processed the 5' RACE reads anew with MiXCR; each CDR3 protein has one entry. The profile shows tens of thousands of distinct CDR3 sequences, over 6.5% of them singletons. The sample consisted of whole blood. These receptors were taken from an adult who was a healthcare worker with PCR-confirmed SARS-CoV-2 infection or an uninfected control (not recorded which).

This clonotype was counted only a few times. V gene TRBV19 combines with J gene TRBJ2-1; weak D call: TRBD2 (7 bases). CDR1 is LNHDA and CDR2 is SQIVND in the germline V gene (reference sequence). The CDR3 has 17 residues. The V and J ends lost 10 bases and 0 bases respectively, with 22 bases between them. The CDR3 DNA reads TGTGCCACCAACGGGGGGCCTCAGGGACGCTCCTACAATGAGCAGTTCTTC. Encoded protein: CATNGGPQGRSYNEQFF.

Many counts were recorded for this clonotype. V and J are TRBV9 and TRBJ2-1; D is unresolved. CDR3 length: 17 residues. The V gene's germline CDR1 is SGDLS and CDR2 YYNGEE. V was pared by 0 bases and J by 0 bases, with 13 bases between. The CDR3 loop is CASSVVGTPSSYNEQFF. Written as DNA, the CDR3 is TGTGCCAGCAGCGTAGTGGGTACCCCCAGCTCCTACAATGAGCAGTTCTTC. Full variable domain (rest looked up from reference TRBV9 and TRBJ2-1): DSGVTQTPKHLITATGQRVTLRCSPRSGDLSVYWYQQSLDQGLQFLIQYYNGEERAKGNILERFSAQQFPDLHSELNLSSLELGDSALYFCASSVVGTPSSYNEQFFGPGTRLTVL.

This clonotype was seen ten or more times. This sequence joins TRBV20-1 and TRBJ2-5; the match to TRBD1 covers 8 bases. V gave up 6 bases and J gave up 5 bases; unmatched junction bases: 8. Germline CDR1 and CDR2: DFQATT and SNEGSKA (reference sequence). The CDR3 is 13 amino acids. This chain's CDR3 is CSAPEDRVETQYF. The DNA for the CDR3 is TGCAGTGCACCCGAGGACAGGGTGGAGACCCAGTACTTC.

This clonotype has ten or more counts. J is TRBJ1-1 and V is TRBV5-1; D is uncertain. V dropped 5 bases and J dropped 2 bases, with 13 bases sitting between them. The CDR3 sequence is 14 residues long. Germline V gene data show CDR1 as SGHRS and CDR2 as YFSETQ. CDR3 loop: CASSNSAGNTEAFF. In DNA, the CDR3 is TGCGCCAGCAGTAATTCGGCGGGAAACACTGAAGCTTTCTTT. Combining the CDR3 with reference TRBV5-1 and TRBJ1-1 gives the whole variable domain KAGVTQTPRYLIKTRGQQVTLSCSPISGHRSVSWYQQTPGQGLQFLFEYFSETQRNKGNFPGRFSGRQFSNSRSEMNVSTLELGDSALYLCASSNSAGNTEAFFGQGTRLTVV.

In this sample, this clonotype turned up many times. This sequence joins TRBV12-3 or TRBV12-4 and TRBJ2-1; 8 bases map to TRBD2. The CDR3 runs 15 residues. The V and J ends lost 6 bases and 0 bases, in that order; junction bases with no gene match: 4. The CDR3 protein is CASSPSGSSYNEQFF. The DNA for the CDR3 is TGTGCCAGCAGCCCCAGCGGGAGCTCCTACAATGAGCAGTTCTTC.

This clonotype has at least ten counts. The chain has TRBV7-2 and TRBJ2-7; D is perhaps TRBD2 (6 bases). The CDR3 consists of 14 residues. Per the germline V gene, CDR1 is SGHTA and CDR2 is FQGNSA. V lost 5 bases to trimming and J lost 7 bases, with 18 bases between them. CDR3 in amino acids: CASSPTGGGWEQYF. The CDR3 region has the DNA TGTGCCAGCAGCCCGACTGGGGGAGGATGGGAGCAGTACTTC.

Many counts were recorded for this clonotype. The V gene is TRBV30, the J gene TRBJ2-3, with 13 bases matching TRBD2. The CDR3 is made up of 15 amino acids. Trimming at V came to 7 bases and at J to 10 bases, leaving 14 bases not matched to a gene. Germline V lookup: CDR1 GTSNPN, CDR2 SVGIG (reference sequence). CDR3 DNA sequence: TGTGCCTTTTCCCTCCCGGGACTAGCGGGAAACCCGCAGTATTTT. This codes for CAFSLPGLAGNPQYF.

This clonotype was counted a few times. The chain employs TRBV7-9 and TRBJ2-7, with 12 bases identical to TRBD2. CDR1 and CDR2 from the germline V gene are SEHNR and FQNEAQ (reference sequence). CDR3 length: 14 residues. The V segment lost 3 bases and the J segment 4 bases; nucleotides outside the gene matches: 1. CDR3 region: CASSFLAGGYEQYF. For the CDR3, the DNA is TGTGCCAGCAGCTTTCTAGCGGGAGGGTACGAGCAGTACTTC.

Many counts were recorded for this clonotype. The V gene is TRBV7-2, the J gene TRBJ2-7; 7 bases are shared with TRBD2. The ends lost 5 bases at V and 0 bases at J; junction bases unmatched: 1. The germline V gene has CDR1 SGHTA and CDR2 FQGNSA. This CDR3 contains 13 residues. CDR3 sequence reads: CASSRGDSYEQYF. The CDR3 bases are TGTGCCAGCAGCCGGGGGGACTCCTACGAGCAGTACTTC.

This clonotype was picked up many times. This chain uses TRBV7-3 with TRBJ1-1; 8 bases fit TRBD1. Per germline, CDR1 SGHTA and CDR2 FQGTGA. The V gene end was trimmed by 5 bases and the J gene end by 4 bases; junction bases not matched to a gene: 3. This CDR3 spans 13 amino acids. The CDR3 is CASSTGQGTEAFF. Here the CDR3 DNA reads TGTGCCAGCAGCACCGGACAGGGCACTGAAGCTTTCTTT. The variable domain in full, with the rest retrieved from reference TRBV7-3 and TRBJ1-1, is GAGVSQTPSNKVTEKGKYVELRCDPISGHTALYWYRQSLGQGPEFLIYFQGTGAADDSGLPNDRFFAVRPEGSVSTLKIQRTERGDSAVYLCASSTGQGTEAFFGQGTRLTVV.

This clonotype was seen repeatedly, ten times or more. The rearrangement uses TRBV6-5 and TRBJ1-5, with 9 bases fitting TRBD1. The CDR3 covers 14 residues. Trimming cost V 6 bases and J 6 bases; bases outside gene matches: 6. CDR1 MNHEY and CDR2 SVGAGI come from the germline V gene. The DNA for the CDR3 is TGTGCCAGCAGCCTGGACAGGGGCGGTCAGCCCCAGCATTTT. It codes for CASSLDRGGQPQHF.

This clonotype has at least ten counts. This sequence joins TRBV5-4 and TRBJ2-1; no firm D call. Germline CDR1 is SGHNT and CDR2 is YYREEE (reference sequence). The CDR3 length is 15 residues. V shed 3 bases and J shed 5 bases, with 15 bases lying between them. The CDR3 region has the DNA TGTGCCAGCAGCTCCGACTTGGGCCCGAACAATGAGCAGTTCTTC. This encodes CASSSDLGPNNEQFF.

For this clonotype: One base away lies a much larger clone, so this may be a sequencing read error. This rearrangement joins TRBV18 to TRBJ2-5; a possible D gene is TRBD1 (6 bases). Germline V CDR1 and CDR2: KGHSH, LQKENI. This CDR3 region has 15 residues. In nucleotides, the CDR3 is TGTGTCAGCTCACAGCGAACAGGGAACCAAGAGACCCAGTACTTC. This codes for CVSSQRTGNQETQYF.

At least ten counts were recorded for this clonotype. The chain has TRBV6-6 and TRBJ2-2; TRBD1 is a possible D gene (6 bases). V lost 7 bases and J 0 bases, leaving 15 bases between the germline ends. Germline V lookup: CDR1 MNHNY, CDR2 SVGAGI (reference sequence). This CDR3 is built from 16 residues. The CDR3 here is CASTIRTASNTGELFF. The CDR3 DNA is TGTGCCAGCACCATACGGACAGCTTCGAACACCGGGGAGCTGTTTTTT.

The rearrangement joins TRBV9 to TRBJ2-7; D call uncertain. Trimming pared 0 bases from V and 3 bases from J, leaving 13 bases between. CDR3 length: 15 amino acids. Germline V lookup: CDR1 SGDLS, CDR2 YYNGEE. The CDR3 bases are TGTGCCAGCAGCGTAGAAGGTTTCGAGTTCTACGAGCAGTACTTC. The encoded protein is CASSVEGFEFYEQYF.

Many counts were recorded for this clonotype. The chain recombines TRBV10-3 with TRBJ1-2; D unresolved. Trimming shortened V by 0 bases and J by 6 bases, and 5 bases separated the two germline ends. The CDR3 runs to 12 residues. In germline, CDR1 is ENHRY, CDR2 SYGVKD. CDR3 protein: CAISESADGYTF. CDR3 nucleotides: TGTGCCATCAGTGAGTCCGCCGATGGCTACACCTTC.

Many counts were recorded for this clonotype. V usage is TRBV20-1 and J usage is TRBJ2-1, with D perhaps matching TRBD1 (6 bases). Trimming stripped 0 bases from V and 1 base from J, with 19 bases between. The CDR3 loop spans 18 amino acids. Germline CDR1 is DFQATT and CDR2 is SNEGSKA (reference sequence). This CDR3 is CSARDRKTGTFSYNEQFF. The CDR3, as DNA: TGCAGTGCTAGAGATCGGAAAACCGGGACATTTTCCTACAATGAGCAGTTCTTC.

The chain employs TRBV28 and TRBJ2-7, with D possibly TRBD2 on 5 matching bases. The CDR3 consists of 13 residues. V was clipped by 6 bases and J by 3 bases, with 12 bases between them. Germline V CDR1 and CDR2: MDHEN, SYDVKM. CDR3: CASREPGNYEQYF. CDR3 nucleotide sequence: TGTGCCAGCAGGGAGCCGGGAAACTACGAGCAGTACTTC.

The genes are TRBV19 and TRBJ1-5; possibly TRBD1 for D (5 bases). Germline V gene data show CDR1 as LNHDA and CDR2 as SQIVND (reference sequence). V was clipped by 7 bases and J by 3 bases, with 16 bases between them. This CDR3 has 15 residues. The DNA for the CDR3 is TGTGCCAGTACCTTCCTCTGGGGGTCCAATCAGCCCCAGCATTTT. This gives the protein CASTFLWGSNQPQHF.

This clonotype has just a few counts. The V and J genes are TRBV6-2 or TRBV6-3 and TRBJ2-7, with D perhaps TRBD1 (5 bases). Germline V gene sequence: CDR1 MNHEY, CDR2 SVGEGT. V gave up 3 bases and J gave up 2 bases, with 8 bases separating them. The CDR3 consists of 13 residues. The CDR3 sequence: CASSYQGTYEQYF. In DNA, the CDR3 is TGTGCCAGCAGTTATCAGGGAACCTACGAGCAGTACTTC.

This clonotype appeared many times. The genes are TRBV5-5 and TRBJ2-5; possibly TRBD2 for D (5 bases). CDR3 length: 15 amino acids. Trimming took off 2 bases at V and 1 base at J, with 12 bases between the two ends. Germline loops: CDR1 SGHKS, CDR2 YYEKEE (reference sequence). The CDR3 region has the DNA TGTGCCAGCAGCTTCCCTACCCGGGGCCAAGAGACCCAGTACTTC. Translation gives CASSFPTRGQETQYF. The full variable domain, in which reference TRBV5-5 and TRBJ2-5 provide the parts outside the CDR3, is DAGVTQSPTHLIKTRGQQVTLRCSPISGHKSVSWYQQVLGQGPQFIFQYYEKEERGRGNFPDRFSARQFPNYSSELNVNALLLGDSALYLCASSFPTRGQETQYFGPGTRLLVL.

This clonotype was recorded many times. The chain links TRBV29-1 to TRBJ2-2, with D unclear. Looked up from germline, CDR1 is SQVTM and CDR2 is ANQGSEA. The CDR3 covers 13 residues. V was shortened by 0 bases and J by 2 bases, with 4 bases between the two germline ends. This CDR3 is CSVEDTNTGELFF. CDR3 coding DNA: TGCAGCGTTGAAGACACCAACACCGGGGAGCTGTTTTTT.

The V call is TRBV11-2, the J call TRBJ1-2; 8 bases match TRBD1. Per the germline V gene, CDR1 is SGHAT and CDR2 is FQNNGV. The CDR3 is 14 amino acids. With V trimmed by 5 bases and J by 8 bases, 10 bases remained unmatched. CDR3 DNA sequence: TGTGCCAGCAGCAAAAATTCTGGGACAGGCGGCTACACCTTC. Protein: CASSKNSGTGGYTF.

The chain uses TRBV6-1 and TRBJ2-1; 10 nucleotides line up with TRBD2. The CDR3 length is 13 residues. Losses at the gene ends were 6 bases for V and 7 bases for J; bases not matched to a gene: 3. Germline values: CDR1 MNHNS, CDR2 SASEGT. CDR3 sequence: CASRLAGSNEQFF. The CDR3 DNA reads TGTGCCAGCAGACTAGCGGGAAGTAATGAGCAGTTCTTC.